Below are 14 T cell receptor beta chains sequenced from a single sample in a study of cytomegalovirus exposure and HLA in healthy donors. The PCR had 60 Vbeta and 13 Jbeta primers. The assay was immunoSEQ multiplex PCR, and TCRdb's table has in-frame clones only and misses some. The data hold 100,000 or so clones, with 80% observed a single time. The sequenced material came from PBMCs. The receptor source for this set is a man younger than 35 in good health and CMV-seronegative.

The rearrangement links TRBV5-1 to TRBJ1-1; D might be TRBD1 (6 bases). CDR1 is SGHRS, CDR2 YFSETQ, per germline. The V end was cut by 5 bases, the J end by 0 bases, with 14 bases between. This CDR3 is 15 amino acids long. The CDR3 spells CASRKAGQLNTEAFF. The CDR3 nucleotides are TGCGCCAGCAGAAAAGCAGGACAGCTGAACACTGAAGCTTTCTTT.

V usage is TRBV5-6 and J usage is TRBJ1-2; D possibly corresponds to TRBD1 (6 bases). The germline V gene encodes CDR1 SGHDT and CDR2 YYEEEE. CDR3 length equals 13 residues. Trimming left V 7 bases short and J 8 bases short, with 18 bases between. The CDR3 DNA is TGTGCCAGCTCGAATCCTACAGGGCAGGGCTACACCTTC. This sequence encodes CASSNPTGQGYTF.

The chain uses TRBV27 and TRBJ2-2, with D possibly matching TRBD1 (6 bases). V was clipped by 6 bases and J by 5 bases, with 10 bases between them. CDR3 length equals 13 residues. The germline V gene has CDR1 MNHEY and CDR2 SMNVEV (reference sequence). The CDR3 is CASSPGETGELFF. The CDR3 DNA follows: TGTGCCAGCAGCCCAGGGGAAACCGGGGAGCTGTTTTTT.

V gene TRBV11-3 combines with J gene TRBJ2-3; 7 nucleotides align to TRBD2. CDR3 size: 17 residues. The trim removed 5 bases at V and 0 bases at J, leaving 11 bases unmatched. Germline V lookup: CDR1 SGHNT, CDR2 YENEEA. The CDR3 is CASSVGVRGGSTDTQYF. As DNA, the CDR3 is TGTGCCAGCAGCGTAGGGGTTCGCGGGGGAAGCACAGATACGCAGTATTTT.

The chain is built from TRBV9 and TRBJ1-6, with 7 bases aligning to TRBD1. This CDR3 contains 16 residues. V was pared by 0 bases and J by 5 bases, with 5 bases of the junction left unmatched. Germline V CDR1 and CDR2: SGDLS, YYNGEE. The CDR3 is CASSVAPQGDNSPLHF. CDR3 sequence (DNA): TGTGCCAGCAGCGTAGCTCCGCAGGGGGATAATTCACCCCTCCACTTT. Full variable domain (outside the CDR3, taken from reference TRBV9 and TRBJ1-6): DSGVTQTPKHLITATGQRVTLRCSPRSGDLSVYWYQQSLDQGLQFLIQYYNGEERAKGNILERFSAQQFPDLHSELNLSSLELGDSALYFCASSVAPQGDNSPLHFGNGTRLTVT.

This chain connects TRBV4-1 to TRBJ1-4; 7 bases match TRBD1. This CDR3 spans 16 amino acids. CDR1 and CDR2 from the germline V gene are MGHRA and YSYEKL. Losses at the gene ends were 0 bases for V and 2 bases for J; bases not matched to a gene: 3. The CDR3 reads CASSQEVGGTNEKLFF. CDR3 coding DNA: TGCGCCAGCAGCCAAGAAGTAGGGGGCACTAATGAAAAACTGTTTTTT.

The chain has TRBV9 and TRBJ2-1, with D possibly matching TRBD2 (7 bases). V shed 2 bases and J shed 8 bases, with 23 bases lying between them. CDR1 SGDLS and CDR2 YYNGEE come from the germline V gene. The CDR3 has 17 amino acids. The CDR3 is CASSVGWAGARFDEQFF. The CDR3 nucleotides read TGTGCCAGCAGCGTCGGATGGGCGGGGGCCCGATTCGATGAGCAGTTCTTC.

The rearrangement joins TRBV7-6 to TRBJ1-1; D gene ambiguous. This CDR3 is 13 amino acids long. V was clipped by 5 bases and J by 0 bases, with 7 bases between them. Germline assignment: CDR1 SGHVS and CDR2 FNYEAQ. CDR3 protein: CASSTSMNTEAFF. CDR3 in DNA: TGTGCCAGCAGCACCAGTATGAACACTGAAGCTTTCTTT.

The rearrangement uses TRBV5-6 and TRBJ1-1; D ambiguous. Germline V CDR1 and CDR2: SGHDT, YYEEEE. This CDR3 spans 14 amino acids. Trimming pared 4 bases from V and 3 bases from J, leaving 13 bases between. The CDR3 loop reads CASSLGVPDTEAFF. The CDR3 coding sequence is TGTGCCAGCAGCCTCGGGGTCCCGGACACTGAAGCTTTCTTT.

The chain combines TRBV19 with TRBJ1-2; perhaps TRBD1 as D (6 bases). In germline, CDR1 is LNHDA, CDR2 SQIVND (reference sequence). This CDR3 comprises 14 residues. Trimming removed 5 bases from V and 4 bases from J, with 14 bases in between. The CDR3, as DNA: TGTGCCAGTAGTCTTGTCCAGGGGACCTATGGCTACACCTTC. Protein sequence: CASSLVQGTYGYTF.

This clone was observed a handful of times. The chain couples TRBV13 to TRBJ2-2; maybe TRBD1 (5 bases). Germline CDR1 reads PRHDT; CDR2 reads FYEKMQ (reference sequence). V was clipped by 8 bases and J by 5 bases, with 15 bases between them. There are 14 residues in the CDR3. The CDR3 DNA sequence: TGTGCCAGCGGGGAAAGGGGATCGACCGGGGAGCTGTTTTTT. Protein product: CASGERGSTGELFF. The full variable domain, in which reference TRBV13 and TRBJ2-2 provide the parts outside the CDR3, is AAGVIQSPRHLIKEKRETATLKCYPIPRHDTVYWYQQGPGQDPQFLISFYEKMQSDKGSIPDRFSAQQFSDYHSELNMSSLELGDSALYFCASGERGSTGELFFGEGSRLTVL.

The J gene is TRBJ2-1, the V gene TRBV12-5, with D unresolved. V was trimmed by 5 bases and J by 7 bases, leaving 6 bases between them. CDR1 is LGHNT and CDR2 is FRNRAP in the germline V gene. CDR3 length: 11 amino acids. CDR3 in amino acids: CASGLGNEQFF. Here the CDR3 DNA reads TGTGCTAGTGGTCTCGGGAATGAGCAGTTCTTC.

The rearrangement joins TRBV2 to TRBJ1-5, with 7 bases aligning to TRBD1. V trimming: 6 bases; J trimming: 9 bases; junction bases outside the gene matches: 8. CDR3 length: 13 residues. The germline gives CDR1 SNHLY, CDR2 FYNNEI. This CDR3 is CASRPRGDRPQHF. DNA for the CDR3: TGTGCCAGCAGACCCAGGGGGGATCGGCCCCAGCATTTT.

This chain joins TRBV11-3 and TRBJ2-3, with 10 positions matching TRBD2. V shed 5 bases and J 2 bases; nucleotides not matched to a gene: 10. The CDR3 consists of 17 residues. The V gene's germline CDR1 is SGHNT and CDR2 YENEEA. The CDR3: CASSISGGAHFTDTQYF. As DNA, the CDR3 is TGTGCCAGCAGCATAAGCGGGGGGGCCCACTTCACAGATACGCAGTATTTT.